This T cell receptor beta chain was found in a study of T cells in Graves' hyperthyroidism and ophthalmopathy. CDR3 length: 14 residues. Trimming at V came to 4 bases and at J to 2 bases, leaving 3 bases not matched to a gene. Germline V gives CDR1 SGHRS, CDR2 YFSETQ. Amplification of TCR beta CDR3 regions used RNA as the template. A set of HTBI primers served as the primers for a first-round RT-PCR of the TCR CDR3. MiXCR was run by TCRdb on the multiplex PCR reads, yielding one entry per CDR3 protein. The sample has 300,000 to 450,000 distinct CDR3 sequences, about 14% seen once. Stable Graves' hyperthyroidism denoted no ophthalmopathy progression over 18 months. Diagnosing involved the use of clinical symptoms, serum thyroxine and TRAb, thyroid ultrasound and orbital computed tomography. In its sample, this clonotype was seen many times.

The rearrangement joins TRBV5-1 to TRBJ2-1; 7 positions match TRBD2. The receptor's source is a woman aged 55-75 years with Graves' hyperthyroidism. The sequenced sample was blood. This CDR3 reads CASSGGGTYNEQFF. Here the CDR3 DNA reads TGCGCCAGCAGCGGCGGGGGTACCTACAATGAGCAGTTCTTC.